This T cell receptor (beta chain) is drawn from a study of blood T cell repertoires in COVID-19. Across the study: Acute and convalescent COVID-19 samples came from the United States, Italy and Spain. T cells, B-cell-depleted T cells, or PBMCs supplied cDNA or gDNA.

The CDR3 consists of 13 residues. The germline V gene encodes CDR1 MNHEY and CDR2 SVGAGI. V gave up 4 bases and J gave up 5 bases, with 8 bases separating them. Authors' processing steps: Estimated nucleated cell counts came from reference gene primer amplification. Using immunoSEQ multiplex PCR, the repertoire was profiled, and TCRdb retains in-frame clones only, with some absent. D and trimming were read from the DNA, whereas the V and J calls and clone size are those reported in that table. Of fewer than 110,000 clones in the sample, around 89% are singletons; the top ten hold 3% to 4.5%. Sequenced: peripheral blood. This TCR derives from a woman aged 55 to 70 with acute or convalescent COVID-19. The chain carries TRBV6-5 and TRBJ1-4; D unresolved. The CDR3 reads CASSSGSNEKLFF. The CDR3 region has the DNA TGTGCCAGCAGTTCTGGCTCCAATGAAAAACTGTTTTTT.